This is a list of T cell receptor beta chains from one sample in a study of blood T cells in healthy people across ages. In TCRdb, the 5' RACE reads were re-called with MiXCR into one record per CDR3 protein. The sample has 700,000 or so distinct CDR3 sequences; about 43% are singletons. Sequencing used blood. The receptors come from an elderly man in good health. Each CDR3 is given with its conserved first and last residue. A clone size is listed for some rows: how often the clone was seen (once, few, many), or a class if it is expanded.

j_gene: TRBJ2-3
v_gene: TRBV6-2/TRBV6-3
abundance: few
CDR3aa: CASAQGLGRTDTQYF

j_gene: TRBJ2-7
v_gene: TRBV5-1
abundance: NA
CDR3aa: CASTGLPGSYEQYF

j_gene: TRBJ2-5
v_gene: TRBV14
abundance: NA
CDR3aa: CASSRLGTYQETQYF

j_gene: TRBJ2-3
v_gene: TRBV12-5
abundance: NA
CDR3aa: CASGFQDGRTDTQYF

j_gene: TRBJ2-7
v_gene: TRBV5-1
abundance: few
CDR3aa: CASSFGGEGEQYF

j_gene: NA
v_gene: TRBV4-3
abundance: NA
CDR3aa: CASSQGGLSQETQFF

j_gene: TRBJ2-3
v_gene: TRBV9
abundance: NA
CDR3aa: CASSVDVYTDTQYF

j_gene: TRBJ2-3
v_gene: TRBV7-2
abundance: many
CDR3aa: CASSLVGSTDTQYF

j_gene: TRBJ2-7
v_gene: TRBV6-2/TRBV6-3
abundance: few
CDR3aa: CASEGTQQYF

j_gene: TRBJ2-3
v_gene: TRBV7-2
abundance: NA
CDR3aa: CASSLAWGGDTQYF

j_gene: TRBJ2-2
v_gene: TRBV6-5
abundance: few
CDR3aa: CASSTGTGTGELFF

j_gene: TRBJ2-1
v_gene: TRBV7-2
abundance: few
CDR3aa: CASSPRVHSYNEQFF

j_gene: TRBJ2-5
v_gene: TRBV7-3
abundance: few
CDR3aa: CASSFTSGSGETQYF

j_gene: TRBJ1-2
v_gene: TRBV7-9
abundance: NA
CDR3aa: CASSLAGGYYGYTF

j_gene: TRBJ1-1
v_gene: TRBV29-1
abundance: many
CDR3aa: CSVEEQGASAFF

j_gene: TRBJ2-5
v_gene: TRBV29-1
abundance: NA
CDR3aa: CSATRSQETQYF

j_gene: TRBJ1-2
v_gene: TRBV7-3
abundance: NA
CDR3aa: CASSPGQGGLWGYTF

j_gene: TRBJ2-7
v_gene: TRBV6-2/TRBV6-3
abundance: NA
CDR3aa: CASSYERDYYDEQYF

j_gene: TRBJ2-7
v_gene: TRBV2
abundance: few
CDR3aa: CASSSGSSAHEQYF

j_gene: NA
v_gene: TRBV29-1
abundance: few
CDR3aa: CSARRYNEQYF

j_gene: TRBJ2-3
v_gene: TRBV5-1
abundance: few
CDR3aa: CASSLAAGASTDTQYF

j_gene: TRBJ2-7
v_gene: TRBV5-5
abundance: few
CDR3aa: CASSLVLAGGPEQYF

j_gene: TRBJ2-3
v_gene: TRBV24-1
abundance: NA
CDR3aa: CATSRSRGLGTDTQYF

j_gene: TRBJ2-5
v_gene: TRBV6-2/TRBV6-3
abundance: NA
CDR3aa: CASTQAGVTQYF

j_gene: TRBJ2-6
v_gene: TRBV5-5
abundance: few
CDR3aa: CASSLVPGQGMSGANVLTF

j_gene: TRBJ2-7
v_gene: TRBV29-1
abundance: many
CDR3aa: CSVVGQGNLDEQYF

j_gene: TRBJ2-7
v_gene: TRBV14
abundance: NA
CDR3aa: CASSPSTPLGEQYF

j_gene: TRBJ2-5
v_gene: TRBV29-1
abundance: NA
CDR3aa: CSLETSGGQTQYF

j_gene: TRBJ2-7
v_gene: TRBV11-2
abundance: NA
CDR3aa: CASSLEPGVGEQYF

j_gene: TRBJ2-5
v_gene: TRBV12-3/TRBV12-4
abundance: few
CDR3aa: CASSLIGAGVGETQYF

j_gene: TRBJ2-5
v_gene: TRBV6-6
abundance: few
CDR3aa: CASSTGGPQETQYF

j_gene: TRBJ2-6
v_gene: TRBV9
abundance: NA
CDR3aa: CASSVQTGNSGANVLTF

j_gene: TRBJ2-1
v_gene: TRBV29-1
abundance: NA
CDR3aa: CSEGRVGSYNEQFF

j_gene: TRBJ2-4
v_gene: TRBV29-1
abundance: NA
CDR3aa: CSARDLNEQYF

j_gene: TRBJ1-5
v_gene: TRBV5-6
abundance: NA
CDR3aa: CASSWSTGTQGPQHF

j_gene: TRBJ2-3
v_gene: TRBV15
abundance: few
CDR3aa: CATSNWGMGVDTQYF

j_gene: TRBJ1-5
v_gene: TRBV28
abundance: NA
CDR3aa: CASSLVQENQPQHF

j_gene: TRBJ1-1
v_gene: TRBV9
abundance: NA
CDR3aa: CASSPLTNTEAFF

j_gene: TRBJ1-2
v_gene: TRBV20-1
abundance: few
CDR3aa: CSARNRDRDVGYTF

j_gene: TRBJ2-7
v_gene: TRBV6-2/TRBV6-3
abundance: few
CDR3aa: CASSSRFTGTTYEQYF

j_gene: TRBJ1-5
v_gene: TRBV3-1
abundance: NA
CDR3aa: CASSQVNSNQPQHF

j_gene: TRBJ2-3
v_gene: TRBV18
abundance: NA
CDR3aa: CASTITGTGKTDTQYF

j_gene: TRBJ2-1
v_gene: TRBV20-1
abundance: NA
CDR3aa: CSANSGRANEQFF

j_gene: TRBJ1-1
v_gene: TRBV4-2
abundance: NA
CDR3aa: CASSQAIPLDHTEAFF

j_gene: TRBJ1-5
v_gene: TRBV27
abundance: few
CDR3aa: CASNPDRSSNQPQHF